These 10 T cell receptor beta chains came from one sample sequenced in a study of T cells in localized non-small cell lung cancer (dated by TCRdb to 2020 to 2022). Preparation of the library involved the immunoSEQ multiplex PCR assay. Drawn from immuneACCESS, this table holds only the in-frame rearrangements with V and J called that TCRdb kept. Clones are partly lost; checked studies trace under half to an unresolved V gene and leave the rest unexplained. This sample comprises roughly 1,500 clones, around 20% of them detected only once. The ten most abundant clones make up about 19% of the sample. The source was normal lung tissue next to the tumor, collected before any cancer treatment. These receptors all come from a woman aged 35 to 75 with stage I lung adenocarcinoma.

In this sample, this clone is large (0.1 to 1%). J is TRBJ1-1 and V is TRBV19, with TRBD1 identical over 9 bases. The CDR3 length is 13 residues. After removal of 5 bases from V and 11 bases from J, the junction contained 9 bases not matched to a gene. Germline V gene lookup returns CDR1 LNHDA and CDR2 SQIVND (reference sequence). The CDR3 bases are TGTGCCAGTAGTGGTACACAGGGGGCAGAGGCTTTCTTT. Its translation is CASSGTQGAEAFF.

The chain combines TRBV5-1 with TRBJ2-1; no firm D call. CDR3 size: 17 residues. CDR1 is SGHRS and CDR2 is YFSETQ in the germline V gene. Trimming cost V 2 bases and J 0 bases, with 15 bases left between them. For the CDR3, the DNA is TGCGCCAGCAGCTTATCCTCCCGACGAGACTCCTACAATGAGCAGTTCTTC. This translates into CASSLSSRRDSYNEQFF.

This clone was counted between two and nine times. The rearrangement links TRBV5-1 to TRBJ2-5; D may be TRBD1 or TRBD2 (5 bases each). The V end lost 0 bases, the J end lost 3 bases, and 12 bases lay between the germline ends. The CDR3 extends over 15 amino acids. Germline CDR1 reads SGHRS; CDR2 reads YFSETQ. The CDR3 nucleotides read TGCGCCAGCAGCTTGGAGAGGGGAGTCGAAGAGACCCAGTACTTC. This codes for CASSLERGVEETQYF.

The table lists this clone with a few counts. The J gene is TRBJ1-4, the V gene TRBV19, with TRBD1 as a possible D gene (5 bases). The V and J ends lost 3 bases and 0 bases respectively, with 14 bases between them. Germline CDR1 LNHDA, CDR2 SQIVND (reference sequence). This CDR3 is 17 amino acids long. In DNA form, the CDR3 reads TGTGCCAGTAGTATCGTTTTTAGGGGCACAACTAATGAAAAACTGTTTTTT. It codes for CASSIVFRGTTNEKLFF.

The rearrangement uses TRBV14 and TRBJ2-5; D may be TRBD1 (6 bases). This CDR3 spans 14 amino acids. Trimming took 3 bases from V and 2 from J, leaving 10 bases between them. Germline loops: CDR1 SGHDN, CDR2 FVKESK. The CDR3 here is CASSQIQGQETQYF. The DNA for the CDR3 is TGTGCCAGCAGCCAGATACAGGGTCAAGAGACCCAGTACTTC.

This clone has just a few counts. The V and J genes are TRBV9 and TRBJ1-5; D is unresolved. Germline CDR1 and CDR2: SGDLS and YYNGEE. The CDR3 is 16 residues long. V dropped 5 bases and J dropped 1 base, with 16 bases sitting between them. The CDR3 region has the DNA TGTGCCAGCAGTGTTCCTGGGATCGGAAGCAATCAGCCCCAGCATTTT. Amino acids: CASSVPGIGSNQPQHF. Combining the CDR3 with reference TRBV9 and TRBJ1-5 gives the whole variable domain DSGVTQTPKHLITATGQRVTLRCSPRSGDLSVYWYQQSLDQGLQFLIQYYNGEERAKGNILERFSAQQFPDLHSELNLSSLELGDSALYFCASSVPGIGSNQPQHFGDGTRLSIL.

The CDR3 loop reads CASSVFSGQGIYEQYF. In DNA form, the CDR3 reads TGTGCCAGCAGCGTTTTCTCCGGACAGGGGATCTACGAGCAGTACTTC. The gene calls are TRBV11-3 and TRBJ2-7; the match to TRBD1 covers 9 bases. J lost 3 bases, V lost 5 bases, and 11 bases had no gene match. The germline gives CDR1 SGHNT, CDR2 YENEEA. The CDR3 is 16 amino acids.

The chain combines TRBV19 with TRBJ2-3, with D unclear. The CDR3 is 14 amino acids. Trimming cost V 3 bases and J 0 bases, with 7 bases left between them. Per the germline V gene, CDR1 is LNHDA and CDR2 is SQIVND (reference sequence). In nucleotides, the CDR3 is TGTGCCAGTAGTATTGGGAAGAGCACAGATACGCAGTATTTT. Protein: CASSIGKSTDTQYF.

In this sample, this clone turned up a few times. The V call is TRBV19, the J call TRBJ2-3, with D maybe TRBD1 (6 bases). Deletions cut 4 bases from V and 4 bases from J, with 6 bases between. The CDR3 spans 12 residues. Germline assignment: CDR1 LNHDA and CDR2 SQIVND (reference sequence). The CDR3 loop is CASSTGADTQYF. The CDR3 DNA is TGTGCCAGTAGTACAGGGGCAGATACGCAGTATTTT.

By sample fraction, this clone is large. V usage is TRBV9 and J usage is TRBJ1-1, with D possibly matching TRBD1 (5 bases). V lost 4 bases to trimming and J lost 11 bases, with 24 bases between them. This CDR3 has 15 residues. The germline gives CDR1 SGDLS, CDR2 YYNGEE. The CDR3 here is CASSHDGTATQRAFF. The CDR3 DNA reads as TGTGCCAGCAGCCATGACGGGACTGCGACCCAAAGGGCTTTCTTT.